Following are 29 T cell receptor beta chains from one sample sequenced in a study of T cells in Graves' hyperthyroidism and ophthalmopathy. Regions amplified from RNA transcripts were the TCR beta CDR3 regions. The HTBI set primed first-round TCR CDR3 RT-PCR. TCRdb reprocessed the multiplex PCR reads with MiXCR, giving one entry per CDR3 protein. The table includes under 650,000 distinct CDR3 sequences, 16% detected once. The specimen sequenced was blood. Receptors were obtained from a woman aged 25 to 39 with Graves' hyperthyroidism.

The chain carries TRBV5-6 and TRBJ1-3; possibly TRBD1 for D (6 bases). The CDR3 spans 14 residues. Deletions cut 0 bases from V and 8 bases from J, with 12 bases between. Per the germline V gene, CDR1 is SGHDT and CDR2 is YYEEEE. The CDR3 coding sequence is TGTGCCAGCAGCTTGGTTTACAGGGATGACACCATATATTTT. Protein product: CASSLVYRDDTIYF.

In regard to this clonotype: One junction end disagrees with the germline gene, perhaps due to a read error. The V call is TRBV5-1, the J call TRBJ2-2; 11 bases fit TRBD1. CDR1 is SGHRS and CDR2 is YFSETQ in the germline V gene. CDR3 length: 16 amino acids. This CDR3 is CASSFGTGGPAGELFF. Written as DNA, the CDR3 is TGTGCCAGCAGCTTCGGGACAGGGGGGCCCGCCGGGGAGCTGTTTTTT.

The rearrangement links TRBV29-1 to TRBJ2-5; D call uncertain. Germline V CDR1 and CDR2: SQVTM, ANQGSEA. Trimming cost V 4 bases and J 1 base, with 16 bases left between them. The CDR3 has 15 amino acids. The CDR3 sequence: CSVGRDRASQETQYF. In DNA form, the CDR3 reads TGCAGCGTTGGAAGGGATAGGGCCAGCCAAGAGACCCAGTACTTC.

This clonotype has a count of ten or more. This rearrangement joins TRBV11-2 to TRBJ2-7; tentatively, D is TRBD1 or TRBD2 (7 bases each). The CDR3 covers 15 residues. The germline V gene has CDR1 SGHAT and CDR2 FQNNGV. Trimming removed 5 bases from V and 2 bases from J, with 16 bases in between. The CDR3 spells CASSPARGGAYEQYF. CDR3 DNA sequence: TGTGCCAGCAGCCCCGCCAGGGGGGGAGCCTACGAGCAGTACTTC.

This clonotype has just a few counts. The gene calls are TRBV10-3 and TRBJ1-5, with D uncertain. Deletions cut 0 bases from V and 4 bases from J, with 10 bases between. This CDR3 contains 15 residues. Per the germline V gene, CDR1 is ENHRY and CDR2 is SYGVKD. The CDR3 reads CAISESGRENQPQHF. In DNA, the CDR3 is TGTGCCATCAGTGAGTCGGGGAGGGAGAATCAGCCCCAGCATTTT.

There are many counts of this clonotype. The rearrangement joins TRBV28 to TRBJ2-1, with D possibly matching TRBD2 (5 bases). The CDR3 is made up of 13 amino acids. Germline CDR1 and CDR2: MDHEN and SYDVKM. The germline V and J ends were trimmed by 2 bases and 5 bases, with 7 bases remaining between them. CDR3 sequence: CASSLTGNNEQFF. As DNA, the CDR3 is TGTGCCAGCAGTTTAACGGGGAACAATGAGCAGTTCTTC.

The table lists this clonotype with a count of one. The rearrangement uses TRBV7-9 and TRBJ1-5; D is unclear. This CDR3 contains 11 residues. Germline V CDR1 and CDR2: SEHNR, FQNEAQ (reference sequence). V gave up 5 bases and J gave up 11 bases, with 10 bases separating them. The CDR3 region has the DNA TGTGCCAGCAGCGTCGGAGAAGCCCAGCATTTT. Protein product: CASSVGEAQHF.

This clonotype was seen repeatedly, ten times or more. This chain links TRBV29-1 with TRBJ2-7, with D tentatively TRBD1 (7 bases). Trimming cost V 6 bases and J 5 bases, with 14 bases left between them. The CDR3 extends over 12 amino acids. CDR1 and CDR2 (germline): SQVTM, ANQGSEA. The CDR3 nucleotides read TGCAGCGTCGGAGGGACAGCCAACGAGCAGTACTTC. It yields the protein CSVGGTANEQYF.

The rearrangement joins TRBV10-3 to TRBJ2-3; D could derive from TRBD1 or TRBD2 (5 bases each). Germline-derived CDR1 and CDR2 are ENHRY and SYGVKD. The CDR3 sequence is 14 residues long. The V and J ends lost 4 bases and 6 bases respectively, with 14 bases between them. Here the CDR3 DNA reads TGTGCCATCAGTGTCGGCAGGGAGACTGATACGCAGTATTTT. Amino acids: CAISVGRETDTQYF.

In this sample, this clonotype turned up many times. The chain couples TRBV5-5 to TRBJ2-7, with a possible D match to TRBD2 (6 bases). Germline CDR1 SGHKS, CDR2 YYEKEE (reference sequence). This CDR3 spans 15 amino acids. V was cut by 5 bases and J by 3 bases, with 18 bases left in between. The CDR3 region is CASSHGGSLSYEQYF. The CDR3, as DNA: TGTGCCAGCAGTCATGGGGGGAGTCTCAGCTACGAGCAGTACTTC.

This clonotype was detected once. The chain has TRBV12-3 or TRBV12-4 and TRBJ2-7, with TRBD2 identical over 11 bases. This CDR3 spans 21 amino acids. Trimming removed 6 bases from V and 2 bases from J; junction bases left unmatched: 24. CDR3 residues: CASSQDLVRGASGRITYEQYF. In DNA form, the CDR3 reads TGTGCCAGCAGCCAAGATTTGGTTCGCGGGGCTAGCGGGAGGATTACCTACGAGCAGTACTTC.

At least ten counts were recorded for this clonotype. The chain couples TRBV10-3 to TRBJ2-1; 11 bases are a match to TRBD2. The V and J ends lost 4 bases and 9 bases, in that order; junction bases with no gene match: 5. Germline V CDR1 and CDR2: ENHRY, SYGVKD. The length of the CDR3 is 14 residues. The CDR3 loop reads CAISGIAGGGEQFF. The CDR3 DNA reads as TGTGCCATCAGTGGTATAGCGGGAGGGGGTGAGCAGTTCTTC.

The chain couples TRBV20-1 to TRBJ2-7, with 10 positions matching TRBD2. The trim removed 7 bases at V and 7 bases at J, leaving 16 bases unmatched. The CDR3 covers 15 residues. Germline CDR1 DFQATT, CDR2 SNEGSKA (reference sequence). CDR3 residues: CSVPLTASGRWEQYF. CDR3 nucleotide sequence: TGCAGTGTCCCACTGACGGCTAGCGGGAGATGGGAGCAGTACTTC.

This clonotype was seen at least ten times. The chain carries TRBV6-1 and TRBJ2-1, with 10 bases matching TRBD2. J gave up 6 bases and V 8 bases, and 4 bases lay outside the gene matches. The CDR3 contains 13 residues. The germline gives CDR1 MNHNS, CDR2 SASEGT. The CDR3 DNA follows: TGTGCCAGCGGGACTAGCGAGTCCAATGAGCAGTTCTTC. It is translated as CASGTSESNEQFF.

The V call is TRBV30, the J call TRBJ2-2; D gene uncertain. Germline V gene sequence: CDR1 GTSNPN, CDR2 SVGIG (reference sequence). The CDR3 contains 12 residues. Trimming cost V 0 bases and J 9 bases, with 8 bases left between them. The CDR3 nucleotides read TGTGCCTGGAGTGTATTCGGCAGGGAGCTGTTTTTT. This sequence encodes CAWSVFGRELFF.

This clonotype was observed at least ten times. The chain has TRBV20-1 and TRBJ2-7, with TRBD1 identical over 7 bases. Germline CDR1 is DFQATT and CDR2 is SNEGSKA (reference sequence). The CDR3 covers 15 residues. J was trimmed by 2 bases and V by 5 bases; bases with no gene match: 12. For the CDR3, the DNA is TGCAGTGCTCCTAGGGGAGACAGGGAACCCTACGAGCAGTACTTC. This codes for CSAPRGDREPYEQYF.

The chain is built from TRBV27 and TRBJ1-6; TRBD1 matches 7 bases. Germline CDR1 reads MNHEY; CDR2 reads SMNVEV (reference sequence). The V and J ends lost 5 bases and 10 bases, in that order; junction bases with no gene match: 5. The CDR3 has 13 residues. The CDR3 sequence: CASSLGTASPLHF. The CDR3, as DNA: TGTGCCAGCAGTCTCGGGACAGCATCACCCCTCCACTTT.

This clonotype showed up many times. The V call is TRBV12-3 or TRBV12-4, the J call TRBJ2-1; possibly TRBD1 for D (6 bases). The CDR3 is 14 residues long. V gave up 5 bases and J gave up 4 bases, with 12 bases separating them. The CDR3 protein is CASSGDTKYNEQFF. The CDR3 DNA follows: TGTGCCAGCAGTGGGGACACTAAATACAATGAGCAGTTCTTC.

This clonotype was detected ten times or more. CDR3 DNA: TGTGCTAGTGGTTTGAGGCCCTGGACTAGCGAGATCAACAATGAGCAGTTCTTC. Amino acids: CASGLRPWTSEINNEQFF. The J gene is TRBJ2-1, the V gene TRBV12-5, with TRBD2 matching 9 bases. This CDR3 contains 18 residues. Trimming at V came to 2 bases and at J to 5 bases, leaving 13 bases not matched to a gene. Germline CDR1 and CDR2: LGHNT and FRNRAP.

This clonotype was observed at least ten times. This rearrangement joins TRBV29-1 to TRBJ2-7, with 7 bases aligning to TRBD1. J lost 2 bases, V lost 6 bases, and 13 bases had no gene match. This CDR3 spans 15 amino acids. Germline loops: CDR1 SQVTM, CDR2 ANQGSEA. The CDR3 coding sequence is TGCAGCGTAACCGGGACAGAGGCCTTAACCTACGAGCAGTACTTC. Protein: CSVTGTEALTYEQYF.

In its sample, this clonotype was seen many times. The V call is TRBV27, the J call TRBJ1-5; 9 bases agree with TRBD1. The V and J ends lost 4 bases and 6 bases, in that order; junction bases with no gene match: 4. CDR1 and CDR2 from the germline V gene are MNHEY and SMNVEV (reference sequence). The CDR3 sequence is 14 residues long. CDR3 DNA: TGTGCCAGCAGTTCCCGACAGGGGGGTCAGCCCCAGCATTTT. Translating gives CASSSRQGGQPQHF.

Ten or more counts support this clonotype. V and J are TRBV6-6 and TRBJ1-4; D ambiguous. The CDR3 is made up of 13 amino acids. Germline V CDR1 and CDR2: MNHNY, SVGAGI (reference sequence). Trimming pared 0 bases from V and 8 bases from J, leaving 7 bases between. The chain's CDR3 is CASSYSHREKLFF. In nucleotides, the CDR3 is TGTGCCAGCAGTTACTCTCATAGGGAAAAACTGTTTTTT.

This clonotype was recorded a few times. CDR3 bases: TGTGCCAGCAGCTCCCGCCCGGGCGGGACTAGCGGGCTGAGTGTCACAGATACGCAGTATTTT. Residues: CASSSRPGGTSGLSVTDTQYF. The V call is TRBV9, the J call TRBJ2-3; TRBD2 matches at 12 bases. V dropped 4 bases and J dropped 2; count of bases not matched to a gene: 20. Germline V gene sequence: CDR1 SGDLS, CDR2 YYNGEE. There are 21 residues in the CDR3.

This clonotype was seen many times. The chain is built from TRBV7-2 and TRBJ2-1; D gene ambiguous. The V and J ends lost 3 bases and 4 bases respectively, with 13 bases between them. In germline, CDR1 is SGHTA, CDR2 FQGNSA. The CDR3 consists of 15 residues. The CDR3 is CASSFGERRYNEQFF. The CDR3 nucleotides are TGTGCCAGCAGCTTTGGGGAACGGCGATACAATGAGCAGTTCTTC.

The sample holds a few counts of this clonotype. The chain uses TRBV4-3 and TRBJ2-7, with a tentative D call TRBD1 (6 bases). The CDR3 is 14 amino acids. Trimming took 1 base from V and 6 from J, leaving 13 bases between them. Germline V lookup: CDR1 LGHNA, CDR2 YSLEER. The CDR3 protein is CASSQARGYREQYF. The CDR3 DNA reads TGCGCCAGCAGCCAAGCAAGGGGGTATCGCGAGCAGTACTTC.

This clonotype was counted many times. This chain links TRBV28 with TRBJ2-7; D gene uncertain. This CDR3 has 14 residues. From germline, CDR1 is MDHEN and CDR2 SYDVKM. The V end was cut by 7 bases, the J end by 0 bases, with 13 bases between. Here the CDR3 reads CASNRGSISYEQYF. The CDR3, as DNA: TGTGCCAGCAATCGTGGCAGCATCTCCTACGAGCAGTACTTC.

This clonotype was seen many times. This chain joins TRBV6-6 and TRBJ2-7; either TRBD1 or TRBD2 may supply D (6 bases each). Trimming removed 0 bases at V and 6 bases at J, with 15 bases between. The CDR3 contains 15 residues. The V gene's germline CDR1 is MNHNY and CDR2 SVGAGI (reference sequence). The CDR3 protein is CASSYSGGAATEQYF. As DNA, the CDR3 is TGTGCCAGCAGTTACTCGGGGGGCGCTGCCACCGAGCAGTACTTC.

The chain is built from TRBV6-2 or TRBV6-3 and TRBJ1-5, with 9 bases lining up with TRBD1. The CDR3 spans 14 residues. Germline CDR1 MNHEY, CDR2 SVGEGT. Trimming removed 7 bases from V and 4 bases from J; junction bases left unmatched: 5. Written as DNA, the CDR3 is TGTGCCAGCAACCCGGGACAGGGAAATCAGCCCCAGCATTTT. Amino acids: CASNPGQGNQPQHF.

This clonotype was observed a handful of times. The chain couples TRBV27 to TRBJ1-2; tentative D call: TRBD1 (6 bases). The CDR3 totals 14 residues. Germline V CDR1 and CDR2: MNHEY, SMNVEV (reference sequence). V lost 8 bases, J lost 8 bases, and 21 bases lay in between. DNA of the CDR3: TGTGCCAGCTCCACAATTCGGGGGCGCCGGGGCTACACCTTC. Its protein is CASSTIRGRRGYTF.